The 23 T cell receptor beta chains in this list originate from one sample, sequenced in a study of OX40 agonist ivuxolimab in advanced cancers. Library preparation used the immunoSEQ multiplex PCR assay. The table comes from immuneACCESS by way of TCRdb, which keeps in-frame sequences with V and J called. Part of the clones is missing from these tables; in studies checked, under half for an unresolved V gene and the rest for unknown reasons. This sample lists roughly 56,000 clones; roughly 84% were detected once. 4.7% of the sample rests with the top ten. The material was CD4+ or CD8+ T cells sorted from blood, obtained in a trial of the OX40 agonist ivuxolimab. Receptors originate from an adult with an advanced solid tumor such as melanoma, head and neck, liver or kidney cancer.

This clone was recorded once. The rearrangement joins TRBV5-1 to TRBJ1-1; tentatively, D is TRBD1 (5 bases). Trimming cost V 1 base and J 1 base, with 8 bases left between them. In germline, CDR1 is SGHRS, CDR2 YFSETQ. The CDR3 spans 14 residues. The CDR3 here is CASSLQGGNTEAFF. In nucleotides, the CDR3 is TGCGCCAGCAGCTTGCAGGGCGGGAACACTGAAGCTTTCTTT.

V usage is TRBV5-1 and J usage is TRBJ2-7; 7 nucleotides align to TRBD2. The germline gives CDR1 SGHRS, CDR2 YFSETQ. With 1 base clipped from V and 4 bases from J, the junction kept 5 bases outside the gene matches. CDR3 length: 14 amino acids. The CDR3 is CASSLSGALYEQYF. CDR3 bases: TGCGCCAGCAGCTTGAGCGGGGCCCTTTACGAGCAGTACTTC.

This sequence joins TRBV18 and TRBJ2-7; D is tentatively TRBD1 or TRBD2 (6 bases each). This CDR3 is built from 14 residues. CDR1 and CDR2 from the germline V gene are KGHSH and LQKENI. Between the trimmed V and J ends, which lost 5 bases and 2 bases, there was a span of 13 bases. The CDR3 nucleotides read TGTGCCAGCTCATTGCGGGACAAAACCTACGAGCAGTACTTC. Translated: CASSLRDKTYEQYF.

The CDR3 here is CSARDSYEQYF. The CDR3 bases are TGCAGCGCACGGGACAGCTACGAGCAGTACTTC. The chain carries TRBV29-1 and TRBJ2-7; TRBD1 matches 7 bases. Germline lookup yields CDR1 SQVTM and CDR2 ANQGSEA. J gave up 3 bases and V 7 bases, and 3 bases lay outside the gene matches. The CDR3 totals 11 residues.

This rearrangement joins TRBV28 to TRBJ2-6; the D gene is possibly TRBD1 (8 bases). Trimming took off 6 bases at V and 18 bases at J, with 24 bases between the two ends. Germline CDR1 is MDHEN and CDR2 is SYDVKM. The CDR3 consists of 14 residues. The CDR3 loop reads CASRPQGGRTPQTF. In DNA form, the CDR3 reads TGTGCCAGCAGGCCACAGGGGGGGAGGACCCCACAGACTTTC.

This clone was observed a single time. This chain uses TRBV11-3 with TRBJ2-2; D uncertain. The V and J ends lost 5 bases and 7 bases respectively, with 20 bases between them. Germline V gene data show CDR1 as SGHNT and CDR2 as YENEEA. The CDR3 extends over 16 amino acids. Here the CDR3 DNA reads TGTGCCAGCAGCCCGAGAGGTGGAGTTCAGATCGGGGAGCTGTTTTTT. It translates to CASSPRGGVQIGELFF.

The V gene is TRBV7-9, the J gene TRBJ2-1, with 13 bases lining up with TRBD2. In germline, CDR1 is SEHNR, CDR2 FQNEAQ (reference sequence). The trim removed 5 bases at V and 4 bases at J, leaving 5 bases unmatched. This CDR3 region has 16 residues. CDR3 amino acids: CASSPGTSGKYNEQFF. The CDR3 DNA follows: TGTGCCAGCAGCCCAGGGACTAGCGGGAAGTACAATGAGCAGTTCTTC.

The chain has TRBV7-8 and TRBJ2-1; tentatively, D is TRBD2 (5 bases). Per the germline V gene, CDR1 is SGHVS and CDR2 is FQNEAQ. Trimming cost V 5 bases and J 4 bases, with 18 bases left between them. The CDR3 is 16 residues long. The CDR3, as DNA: TGTGCCAGCAGCCCCCAACGGGCTAGCCGATACAATGAGCAGTTCTTC. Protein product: CASSPQRASRYNEQFF.

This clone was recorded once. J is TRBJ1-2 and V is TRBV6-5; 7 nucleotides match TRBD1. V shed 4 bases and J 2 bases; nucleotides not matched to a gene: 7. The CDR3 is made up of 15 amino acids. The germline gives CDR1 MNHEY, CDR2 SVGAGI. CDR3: CASSSLTGTNYGYTF. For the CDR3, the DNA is TGTGCCAGCAGTTCTTTGACAGGGACCAACTATGGCTACACCTTC.

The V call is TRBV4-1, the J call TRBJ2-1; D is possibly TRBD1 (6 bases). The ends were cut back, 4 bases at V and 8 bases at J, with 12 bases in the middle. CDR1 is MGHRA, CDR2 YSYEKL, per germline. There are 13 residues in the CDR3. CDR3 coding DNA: TGCGCCAGCAGCCCGTGGGCAGGGGATGAGCAGTTCTTC. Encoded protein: CASSPWAGDEQFF.

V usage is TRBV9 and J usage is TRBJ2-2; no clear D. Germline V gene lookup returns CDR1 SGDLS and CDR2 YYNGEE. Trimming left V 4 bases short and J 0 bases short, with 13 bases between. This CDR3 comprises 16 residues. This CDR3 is CASSPTSDPNTGELFF. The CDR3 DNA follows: TGTGCCAGCAGCCCCACCTCGGACCCGAACACCGGGGAGCTGTTTTTT.

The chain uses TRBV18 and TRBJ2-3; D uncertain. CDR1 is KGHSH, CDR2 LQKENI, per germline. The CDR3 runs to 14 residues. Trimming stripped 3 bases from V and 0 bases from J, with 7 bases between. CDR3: CASSPGISTDTQYF. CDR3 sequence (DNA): TGTGCCAGCTCACCGGGGATTAGCACAGATACGCAGTATTTT.

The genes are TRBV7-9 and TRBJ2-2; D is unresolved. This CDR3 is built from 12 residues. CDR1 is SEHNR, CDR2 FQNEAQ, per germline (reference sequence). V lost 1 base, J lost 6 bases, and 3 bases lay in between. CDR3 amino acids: CASSLESGELFF. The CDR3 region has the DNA TGTGCCAGCAGCTTAGAATCCGGGGAGCTGTTTTTT.

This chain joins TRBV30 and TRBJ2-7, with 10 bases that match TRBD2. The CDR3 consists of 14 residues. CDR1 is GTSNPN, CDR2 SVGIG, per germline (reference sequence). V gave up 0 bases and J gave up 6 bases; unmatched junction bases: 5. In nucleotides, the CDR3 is TGTGCCTGGAGTGTTCTAGCGGGAGAAAGCGAGCAGTACTTC. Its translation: CAWSVLAGESEQYF.

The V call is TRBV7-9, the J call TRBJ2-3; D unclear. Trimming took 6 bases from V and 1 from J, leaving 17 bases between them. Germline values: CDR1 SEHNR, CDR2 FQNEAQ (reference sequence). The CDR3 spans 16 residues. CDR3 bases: TGTGCCAGCAGTCCCGGAGTGGGGTATGGCACAGATACGCAGTATTTT. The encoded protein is CASSPGVGYGTDTQYF.

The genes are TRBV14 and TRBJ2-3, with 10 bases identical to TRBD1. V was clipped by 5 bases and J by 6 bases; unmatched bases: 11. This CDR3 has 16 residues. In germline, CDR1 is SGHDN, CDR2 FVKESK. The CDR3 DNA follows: TGTGCCAGCAGCTTTAAGACAGGGGGCTTGTCGGATACGCAGTATTTT. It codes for CASSFKTGGLSDTQYF.

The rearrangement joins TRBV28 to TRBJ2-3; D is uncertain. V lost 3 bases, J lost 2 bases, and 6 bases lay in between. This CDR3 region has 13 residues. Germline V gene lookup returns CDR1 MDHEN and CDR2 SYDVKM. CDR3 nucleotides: TGTGCCAGCAGTTTCGTGGTCACAGATACGCAGTATTTT. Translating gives CASSFVVTDTQYF.

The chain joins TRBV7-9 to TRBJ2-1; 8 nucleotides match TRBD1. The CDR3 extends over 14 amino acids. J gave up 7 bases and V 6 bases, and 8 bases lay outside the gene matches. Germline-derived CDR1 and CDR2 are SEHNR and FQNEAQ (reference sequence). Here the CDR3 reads CASRGDRPPNEQFF. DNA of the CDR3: TGTGCCAGCAGGGGGGACAGGCCGCCGAATGAGCAGTTCTTC.

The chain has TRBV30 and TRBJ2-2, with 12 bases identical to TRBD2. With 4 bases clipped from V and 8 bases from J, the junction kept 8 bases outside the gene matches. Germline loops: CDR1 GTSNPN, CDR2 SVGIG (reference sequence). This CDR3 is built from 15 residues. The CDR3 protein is CAWTVTSGGSGELFF. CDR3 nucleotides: TGTGCCTGGACGGTGACTAGCGGGGGTTCTGGGGAGCTGTTTTTT.

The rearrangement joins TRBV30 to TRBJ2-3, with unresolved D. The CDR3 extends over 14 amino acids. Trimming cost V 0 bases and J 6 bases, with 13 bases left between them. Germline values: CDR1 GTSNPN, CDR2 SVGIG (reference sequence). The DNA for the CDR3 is TGTGCCTGGAGTGTGCCAGCTACTGCGGATACGCAGTATTTT. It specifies CAWSVPATADTQYF.

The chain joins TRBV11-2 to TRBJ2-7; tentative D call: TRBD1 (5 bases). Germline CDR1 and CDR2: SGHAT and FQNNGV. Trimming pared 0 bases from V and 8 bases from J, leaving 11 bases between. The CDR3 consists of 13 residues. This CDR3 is CASSLDWRQKQYF. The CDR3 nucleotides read TGTGCCAGCAGCTTAGATTGGAGACAGAAGCAGTACTTC.

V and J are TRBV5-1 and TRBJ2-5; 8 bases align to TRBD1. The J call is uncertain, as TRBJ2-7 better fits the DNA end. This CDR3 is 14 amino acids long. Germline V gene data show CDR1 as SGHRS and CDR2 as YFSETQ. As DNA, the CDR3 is TGCGCCAGCAGCTTGGCAGGGGGCACCTACGAGCAGTACTTC. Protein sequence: CASSLAGGTYEQYF.

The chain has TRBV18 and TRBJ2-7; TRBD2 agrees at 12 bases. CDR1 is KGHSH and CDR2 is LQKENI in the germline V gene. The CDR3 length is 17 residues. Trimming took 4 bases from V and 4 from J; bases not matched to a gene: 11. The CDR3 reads CASSQTTGTSGFYEQYF. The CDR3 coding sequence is TGTGCCAGCTCACAGACCACGGGGACTAGCGGGTTTTACGAGCAGTACTTC.